A single sample is the source of the 10 T cell receptor beta chains below, sequenced in a study of blood T cell repertoires in COVID-19 (dated by TCRdb to 2018 to 2021). Library method: the immunoSEQ multiplex PCR assay. Drawn from immuneACCESS, this table holds only the in-frame rearrangements with V and J called that TCRdb kept. Clones are partly lost; checked studies trace under half to an unresolved V gene and leave the rest unexplained. Here the sample has tens of thousands of clones; about nine tenths occur a single time. Roughly 5% of the sample is held by the ten biggest clonotypes. The sequencing sample was made of peripheral blood. These TCRs come from a human donor in a cohort sampled during active COVID-19.

This clone was observed a handful of times. This rearrangement joins TRBV5-4 to TRBJ1-2, with 9 bases identical to TRBD1. The length of the CDR3 is 13 residues. In germline, CDR1 is SGHNT, CDR2 YYREEE (reference sequence). After removal of 3 bases from V and 6 bases from J, the junction contained 3 bases not matched to a gene. CDR3 sequence: CASSWDRVDGYTF. In nucleotides, the CDR3 is TGTGCCAGCAGCTGGGACAGGGTAGATGGCTACACCTTC. Looking up the rest from reference TRBV5-4 and TRBJ1-2 gives the full variable domain: ETGVTQSPTHLIKTRGQQVTLRCSSQSGHNTVSWYQQALGQGPQFIFQYYREEENGRGNFPPRFSGLQFPNYSSELNVNALELDDSALYLCASSWDRVDGYTFGSGTRLTVV.

This chain joins TRBV24-1 and TRBJ1-2, with 8 bases lining up with TRBD1. The CDR3 covers 15 residues. J lost 3 bases, V lost 4 bases, and 6 bases had no gene match. Germline-derived CDR1 and CDR2 are KGHDR and SFDVKD. The CDR3 sequence: CATSETGTGDYGYTF. The CDR3 DNA is TGTGCCACCAGTGAAACTGGGACAGGAGACTATGGCTACACCTTC.

The chain links TRBV6-2 or TRBV6-3 to TRBJ2-1, with no clear D. Looked up from germline, CDR1 is MNHEY and CDR2 is SVGEGT. The CDR3 contains 15 residues. With 0 bases removed from V and 8 bases from J, the gap between germline ends came to 14 bases. The CDR3 DNA follows: TGTGCCAGCAGTTACTCCACAGTGCTGCACGATGAGCAGTTCTTC. Protein product: CASSYSTVLHDEQFF.

The V and J genes are TRBV5-6 and TRBJ2-1; 11 bases align to TRBD2. This CDR3 spans 16 amino acids. After removal of 4 bases from V and 4 bases from J, the junction contained 7 bases not matched to a gene. The germline gives CDR1 SGHDT, CDR2 YYEEEE. CDR3 sequence (DNA): TGTGCCAGCAGCGTGCTGGGACTAGCGGCGTACAATGAGCAGTTCTTC. Its protein is CASSVLGLAAYNEQFF. The full variable domain, rest sourced from reference TRBV5-6 and TRBJ2-1, is DAGVTQSPTHLIKTRGQQVTLRCSPKSGHDTVSWYQQALGQGPQFIFQYYEEEERQRGNFPDRFSGHQFPNYSSELNVNALLLGDSALYLCASSVLGLAAYNEQFFGPGTRLTVL.

This clone was seen once. This sequence joins TRBV9 and TRBJ1-4; TRBD1 might be the D (6 bases). Per germline, CDR1 SGDLS and CDR2 YYNGEE. Trimming pared 0 bases from V and 4 bases from J, leaving 16 bases between. CDR3 length: 17 residues. The CDR3 spells CASSVAPGGAGNEKLFF. In DNA, the CDR3 is TGTGCCAGCAGCGTAGCCCCGGGGGGGGCGGGTAATGAAAAACTGTTTTTT.

This clone turned up a few times. The chain carries TRBV7-9 and TRBJ2-3; 7 bases fit TRBD2. V was clipped by 10 bases and J by 0 bases; unmatched bases: 7. Per the germline V gene, CDR1 is SEHNR and CDR2 is FQNEAQ (reference sequence). CDR3 size: 14 residues. CDR3: CATTGGGSTDTQYF. In DNA form, the CDR3 reads TGTGCCACCACCGGGGGAGGGAGCACAGATACGCAGTATTTT.

This clone was counted once. The chain uses TRBV6-5 and TRBJ2-3, with TRBD1 matching over 7 bases. Germline assignment: CDR1 MNHEY and CDR2 SVGAGI. The CDR3 is 16 amino acids. V dropped 4 bases and J dropped 0; count of bases not matched to a gene: 7. The CDR3 DNA is TGTGCCAGCAGTTCCCCCGCAGGGGGTAGCACAGATACGCAGTATTTT. Its protein is CASSSPAGGSTDTQYF.

The chain is built from TRBV5-1 and TRBJ2-3; 12 bases line up with TRBD1. V dropped 5 bases and J dropped 10; count of bases not matched to a gene: 5. The germline V gene has CDR1 SGHRS and CDR2 YFSETQ. CDR3 length equals 13 residues. CDR3 nucleotide sequence: TGCGCCAGCAGGGCGGGACAGGGGGCATCGCAGTATTTT. Residues: CASRAGQGASQYF.

The chain joins TRBV12-3 or TRBV12-4 to TRBJ1-1, with D possibly matching TRBD1 (5 bases). The CDR3 length is 13 residues. The germline V and J ends were trimmed by 5 bases and 1 base, with 8 bases remaining between them. CDR3 nucleotide sequence: TGTGCCAGCAGTAAGCAGGGGAACACTGAAGCTTTCTTT. Protein: CASSKQGNTEAFF.

The chain recombines TRBV9 with TRBJ1-6; TRBD1 matches 8 bases. The trim removed 0 bases at V and 7 bases at J, leaving 9 bases unmatched. The V gene's germline CDR1 is SGDLS and CDR2 YYNGEE. The CDR3 totals 17 residues. This CDR3 is CASSVAPADRGNSPLHF. The CDR3 DNA follows: TGTGCCAGCAGCGTAGCCCCCGCCGACAGGGGAAATTCACCCCTCCACTTT.